This T cell receptor beta chain was sequenced in a study of HIV-infected children after antiretroviral therapy interruption. The TCR library was built from RNA with a 3' RACE protocol and unique molecular identifiers. MiXCR was run by TCRdb on the 3' RACE reads, yielding one entry per CDR3 protein. The sample records about 89,000 distinct CDR3 sequences, roughly 6.4% being singletons. Regarding treatment: PENTA 11 planned treatment interruption arm or continuous ART arm. The sample holds many counts of this clonotype. This receptor was identified in a pool of human donors with HIV. The input for sequencing was CD45RA+ CD4+ T cells from PBMCs, pooled from several time points, taken from a donor given antiretroviral therapy, either interrupted or continuous. Subset denoted: naive CD4+ CD45RA+ CD45RO- T cells.

The CDR3 spells CASSLSLDQPQHF. CDR3 nucleotide sequence: TGTGCCAGCAGCCTAAGCCTCGATCAGCCCCAGCATTTT. The genes are TRBV7-8 and TRBJ1-5; D gene uncertain. V lost 5 bases, J lost 5 bases, and 10 bases lay in between. Germline loops: CDR1 SGHVS, CDR2 FQNEAQ. The CDR3 has 13 amino acids.